This TCR beta chain emerged from a study of a mutant IDH1 vaccine in newly diagnosed glioma. Points from the study as a whole: Vaccine-induced responses were seen in about 93% of patients, spanning several MHC alleles.

The assay was immunoSEQ multiplex PCR, and TCRdb's table has in-frame clones only and misses some. The repertoire holds about 56,000 clones, with roughly 90% as singletons. Described time point: week 35, safety follow-up. Vaccination used 300 ug of mutant IDH1 20-mer peptide per dose, with topical imiquimod. Germline V lookup: CDR1 SGDLS, CDR2 YYNGEE. The CDR3 is 13 amino acids. The V and J ends lost 4 bases and 2 bases respectively, with 8 bases between them. As for this clone: Antigen: not known.

The receptor was isolated from a man aged 35 to 55 with glioma. The V call is TRBV9, the J call TRBJ2-3; D unresolved. Here the sequenced sample was PBMCs, taken from a glioma patient whose treatment included an IDH1 peptide vaccine. The CDR3 loop reads CASSLAYTDTQYF. The DNA of the CDR3 is TGTGCCAGCAGCCTGGCCTACACAGATACGCAGTATTTT.